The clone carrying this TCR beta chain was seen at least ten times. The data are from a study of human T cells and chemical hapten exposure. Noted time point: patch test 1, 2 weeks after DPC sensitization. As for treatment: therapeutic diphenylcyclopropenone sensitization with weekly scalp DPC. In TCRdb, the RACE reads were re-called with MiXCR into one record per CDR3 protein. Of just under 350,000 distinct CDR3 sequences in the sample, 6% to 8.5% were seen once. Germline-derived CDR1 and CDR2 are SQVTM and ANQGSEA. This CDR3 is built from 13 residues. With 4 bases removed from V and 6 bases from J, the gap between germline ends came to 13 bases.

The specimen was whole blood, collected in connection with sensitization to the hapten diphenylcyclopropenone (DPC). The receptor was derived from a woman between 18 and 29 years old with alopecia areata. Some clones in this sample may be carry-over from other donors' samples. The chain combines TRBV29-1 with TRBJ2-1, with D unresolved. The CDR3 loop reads CSVGGAVTNEQFF. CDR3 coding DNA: TGCAGCGTTGGCGGCGCGGTTACCAATGAGCAGTTCTTC.